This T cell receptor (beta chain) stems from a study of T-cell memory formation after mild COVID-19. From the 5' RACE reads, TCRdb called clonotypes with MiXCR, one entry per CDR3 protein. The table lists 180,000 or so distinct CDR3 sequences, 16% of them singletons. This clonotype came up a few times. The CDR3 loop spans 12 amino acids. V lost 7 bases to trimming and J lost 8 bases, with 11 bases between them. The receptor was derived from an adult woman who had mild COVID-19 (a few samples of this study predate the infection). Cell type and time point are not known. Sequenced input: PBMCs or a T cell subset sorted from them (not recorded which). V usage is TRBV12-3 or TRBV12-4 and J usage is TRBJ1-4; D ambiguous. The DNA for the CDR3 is TGTGCCAGCACGGCCCCCGGGGAAAAACTGTTTTTT. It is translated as CASTAPGEKLFF.